These 19 T cell receptor beta chains were all obtained from the same sample, sequenced in a study of T-cell reconstitution after alpha-beta-depleted transplantation in children. Unique molecular identifiers were used to barcode this TCRbeta library. TCRdb redid the calling of the PCR reads with MiXCR, one entry per CDR3 protein. The table lists over 100,000 distinct CDR3 sequences, approximately 10% of them singletons. The material was PBMCs, obtained before TCRalphabeta/CD19-depleted stem cell transplant. The receptors here all came from a boy between 2 and 10 years old with acute lymphoblastic leukemia, due to receive a stem cell transplant.

This clonotype appeared a few times. J is TRBJ2-4 and V is TRBV6-1; perhaps D is TRBD1 or TRBD2 (8 bases each). V was trimmed by 6 bases and J by 1 base, leaving 25 bases between them. The CDR3 extends over 19 amino acids. The V gene's germline CDR1 is MNHNS and CDR2 SASEGT. CDR3 region: CASSPGTGGSGIAKNIQYF. CDR3 nucleotide sequence: TGTGCCAGCAGCCCGGGGACAGGCGGTAGCGGGATCGCCAAAAACATTCAGTACTTC.

Worth noting for this clonotype: This may arise from a read error, as a much more abundant clone is one base away. V is TRBV12-3 or TRBV12-4 and J is TRBJ2-7; 10 nucleotides agree with TRBD2. The CDR3 runs to 13 residues. CDR3 DNA sequence: TGTTCCAGCAGGGTTTTAGCGGGAGGAGAGCAGTACTTC. Amino acid sequence: CSSRVLAGGEQYF.

This clonotype was detected only a few times. The V and J genes are TRBV5-1 and TRBJ1-1, with D uncertain. Trimming took off 2 bases at V and 0 bases at J, with 5 bases between the two ends. The CDR3 covers 13 residues. Germline CDR1 and CDR2: SGHRS and YFSETQ. The CDR3 protein is CASSFGMNTEAFF. CDR3 in DNA: TGCGCCAGCAGCTTCGGGATGAACACTGAAGCTTTCTTT.

The chain couples TRBV20-1 to TRBJ2-1, with 11 positions matching TRBD2. The CDR3 runs to 14 residues. Trimming removed 6 bases from V and 3 bases from J; junction bases left unmatched: 4. CDR1 and CDR2 from the germline V gene are DFQATT and SNEGSKA (reference sequence). The CDR3 DNA follows: TGCAGTGCCTCGGGACTAGCGGTCTACAATGAGCAGTTCTTC. Its protein is CSASGLAVYNEQFF.

About this clonotype itself: A much bigger clone sits one base away, suggesting this may be a read error. The J gene is TRBJ2-6, the V gene TRBV5-1; D not certain. V shed 5 bases and J shed 0 bases, with 3 bases lying between them. Germline V lookup: CDR1 SGHRS, CDR2 YFSETQ. The CDR3 extends over 13 amino acids. CDR3 DNA: TGCGCCAGCAGGATCTCTGGGGCCAACGTCCTGACTTTC. Amino acids: CASRISGANVLTF.

This clonotype has at least ten counts. The genes are TRBV12-3 or TRBV12-4 and TRBJ2-1; 7 nucleotides align to TRBD2. The CDR3 has 16 amino acids. V gave up 6 bases and J gave up 5 bases; unmatched junction bases: 13. As DNA, the CDR3 is TGTGCCAGCAGCCGGGCGGGGGATTTAAGGAACAATGAGCAGTTCTTC. Its translation is CASSRAGDLRNNEQFF.

This clonotype came up many times. The CDR3 loop is CASSLLSGQGAGDTQYF. The CDR3 region has the DNA TGTGCCAGCAGCTTACTGTCGGGACAGGGGGCGGGAGATACGCAGTATTTT. The rearrangement uses TRBV7-6 and TRBJ2-3, with 12 positions matching TRBD1. With V trimmed by 2 bases and J by 5 bases, 8 bases remained unmatched. The length of the CDR3 is 17 residues. CDR1 is SGHVS and CDR2 is FNYEAQ in the germline V gene.

This clonotype was counted many times. This chain links TRBV11-1 with TRBJ2-3; 7 nucleotides line up with TRBD2. This CDR3 is built from 19 residues. Germline assignment: CDR1 SGHAT and CDR2 FQDESV (reference sequence). The V and J ends lost 0 bases and 4 bases, in that order; junction bases with no gene match: 16. CDR3 amino acids: CASSLANPWTSGSPDTQYF. The CDR3 region has the DNA TGTGCCAGCAGCTTAGCTAATCCCTGGACTAGTGGTTCTCCAGATACGCAGTATTTT.

The table lists this clonotype with many counts. Germline and junction disagree at one end, which may indicate a read error. The rearrangement links TRBV5-1 to TRBJ2-7; weak D call: TRBD1 (6 bases). The CDR3 loop spans 13 amino acids. The germline V gene encodes CDR1 SGHRS and CDR2 YFSETQ. CDR3 residues: CASSLGQSYEQYF. Here the CDR3 DNA reads TGTGCCAGCAGCTTAGGACAGTCCTACGAGCAGTACTTC.

In the case of this clonotype: Possible read error: a much larger clone is one base away. This chain uses TRBV6-5 with TRBJ1-2; D possibly corresponds to TRBD1 (5 bases). Trimming shortened V by 1 base and J by 2 bases, and 14 bases separated the two germline ends. The germline CDR1 and CDR2 sequences are MNHEY and SVGAGI. This CDR3 is built from 16 residues. The CDR3 reads CASSYCGRGDNYGYTF. The CDR3 DNA is TGTGCCAGCAGTTACTGCGGGCGTGGGGACAACTATGGCTACACCTTC.

This clonotype was counted a few times. The chain carries TRBV20-1 and TRBJ1-5; D remains unclear. The CDR3 has 15 amino acids. Trimming pared 0 bases from V and 7 bases from J, leaving 16 bases between. CDR1 and CDR2 (germline): DFQATT, SNEGSKA (reference sequence). The CDR3 DNA is TGCAGTGCTAGAGATGGAGTTAGAGGGAACCAGCCCCAGCATTTT. Translation: CSARDGVRGNQPQHF.

The chain joins TRBV2 to TRBJ2-7; 12 bases fit TRBD2. Losses at the gene ends were 4 bases for V and 1 base for J; bases not matched to a gene: 11. CDR3 length: 18 residues. Germline assignment: CDR1 SNHLY and CDR2 FYNNEI. The CDR3 loop is CASSASRLAGVPSYEQYF. The DNA of the CDR3 is TGTGCCAGCAGTGCTTCAAGACTAGCGGGAGTCCCTTCCTACGAGCAGTACTTC.

The rearrangement links TRBV20-1 to TRBJ2-1; 7 positions match TRBD2. CDR1 is DFQATT and CDR2 is SNEGSKA in the germline V gene (reference sequence). V was clipped by 7 bases and J by 4 bases; unmatched bases: 10. The CDR3 is made up of 14 amino acids. The CDR3 DNA is TGCAGTGTGCAGCTAGCGGATGTTTACAATGAGCAGTTCTTC. Residues: CSVQLADVYNEQFF.

V usage is TRBV6-5 and J usage is TRBJ2-1; 10 nucleotides agree with TRBD2. Trimming cost V 6 bases and J 10 bases; bases outside gene matches: 12. Looked up from germline, CDR1 is MNHEY and CDR2 is SVGAGI. CDR3 size: 15 residues. The CDR3 reads CASSLTSGTSLEQFF. The CDR3 bases are TGTGCCAGCAGCCTTACTAGCGGGACCTCCCTCGAGCAGTTCTTC.

The chain employs TRBV11-3 and TRBJ2-7; TRBD2 agrees at 10 bases. Per germline, CDR1 SGHNT and CDR2 YENEEA. V was pared by 5 bases and J by 5 bases, with 12 bases of the junction left unmatched. CDR3 length equals 16 residues. The CDR3 region is CASSRDLLAGYNEQYF. The DNA of the CDR3 is TGTGCCAGCAGCAGAGACCTACTAGCGGGATATAACGAGCAGTACTTC.

This clonotype was found many times. This chain uses TRBV3-1 with TRBJ2-7; 12 nucleotides match TRBD1. V was pared by 9 bases and J by 5 bases, with 5 bases of the junction left unmatched. There are 13 residues in the CDR3. CDR1 is LGHDT and CDR2 is YNNKEL in the germline V gene (reference sequence). The CDR3 sequence is CASAGTGGHEQYF. CDR3 DNA: TGTGCCAGTGCCGGGACAGGGGGCCACGAGCAGTACTTC.

V and J are TRBV15 and TRBJ2-7; a weak D match, TRBD1 (5 bases). In germline, CDR1 is LNHNV, CDR2 YYDKDF (reference sequence). There are 13 residues in the CDR3. Trimming shortened V by 1 base and J by 5 bases, and 9 bases separated the two germline ends. CDR3 coding DNA: TGTGCCACCAGCAGAGCGAAGGGGCACGAGCAGTACTTC. This encodes CATSRAKGHEQYF.

This clonotype was recorded at least ten times. The chain joins TRBV4-1 to TRBJ2-7, with a tentative D call TRBD1 (6 bases). Trimming shortened V by 3 bases and J by 0 bases, and 9 bases separated the two germline ends. The CDR3 sequence is 14 residues long. Germline lookup yields CDR1 MGHRA and CDR2 YSYEKL. CDR3 protein: CASSQAQGSYEQYF. The CDR3 region has the DNA TGCGCCAGCAGCCAGGCACAGGGCTCCTACGAGCAGTACTTC.

This clonotype has at least ten counts. The rearrangement links TRBV12-3 or TRBV12-4 to TRBJ1-3; 11 nucleotides align to TRBD1. With V trimmed by 8 bases and J by 2 bases, 5 bases remained unmatched. The CDR3 runs 15 residues. The CDR3 nucleotides are TGTGCCAGCGTGCCGGGACAGGGGGCTGGAAACACCATATATTTT. Translated, it gives CASVPGQGAGNTIYF.